These 23 T cell receptor beta chains were all obtained from the same sample, sequenced in a study of OX40 agonist ivuxolimab in advanced cancers. Libraries were made using the immunoSEQ multiplex PCR assay. TCRdb carries this immuneACCESS record with in-frame sequences only. Its versions omit some clonotypes, under half of them owing to an unresolved V gene in the studies checked, with the rest unexplained. A total of roughly 100,000 clones appear in this sample, around 86% of them only once. The ten largest clones represent 0.31% of the sample. The sequenced sample was CD4+ or CD8+ T cells sorted from blood, obtained in a trial of the OX40 agonist ivuxolimab. These receptors were obtained from an adult with an advanced solid tumor such as melanoma, head and neck, liver or kidney cancer.

The gene calls are TRBV5-6 and TRBJ1-4; D uncertain. CDR1 is SGHDT and CDR2 is YYEEEE in the germline V gene. V was clipped by 2 bases and J by 1 base, with 6 bases between them. The length of the CDR3 is 14 residues. The CDR3, as DNA: TGTGCCAGCAGCTTCGAGTTAACTAATGAAAAACTGTTTTTT. Amino acid sequence: CASSFELTNEKLFF.

The gene calls are TRBV4-2 and TRBJ2-1, with 10 positions matching TRBD2. Germline loops: CDR1 LGHNA, CDR2 YNFKEQ. CDR3 length: 17 amino acids. The trim removed 0 bases at V and 8 bases at J, leaving 10 bases unmatched. The CDR3 nucleotides read TGTGCCAGCAGCCAAGACCCAGCGGGGGGGCTGTTCTATGAGCAGTTCTTC. Amino acid sequence: CASSQDPAGGLFYEQFF.

This sequence joins TRBV11-2 and TRBJ1-1; D gene uncertain. Germline-derived CDR1 and CDR2 are SGHAT and FQNNGV. V lost 5 bases and J 9 bases, leaving 16 bases between the germline ends. The CDR3 length is 13 residues. The CDR3 region is CASSPLWAAQAFF. The DNA for the CDR3 is TGTGCCAGCAGCCCTCTATGGGCCGCCCAAGCTTTCTTT.

This clone has just one count. The chain employs TRBV7-9 and TRBJ2-5, with unresolved D. Per germline, CDR1 SEHNR and CDR2 FQNEAQ (reference sequence). The CDR3 consists of 14 residues. V lost 2 bases, J lost 5 bases, and 12 bases lay in between. The DNA for the CDR3 is TGTGCCAGCAGCTTACCCCGGCTAGGGGAGACCCAGTACTTC. It specifies CASSLPRLGETQYF.

J is TRBJ2-7 and V is TRBV27, with TRBD1 matching over 9 bases. CDR3 size: 11 residues. After removal of 6 bases from V and 6 bases from J, the junction contained 0 bases not matched to a gene. CDR1 MNHEY and CDR2 SMNVEV come from the germline V gene (reference sequence). The chain's CDR3 is CASRTGGEQYF. CDR3 DNA: TGTGCCAGCAGGACAGGGGGCGAGCAGTACTTC.

This chain links TRBV21-1 with TRBJ2-3; the table calls TRBD1, which could not be checked here. TRBV21-1 is reported as a pseudogene. This CDR3 contains 13 residues. This CDR3 is CASSKEDRGAQYF. DNA for the CDR3: TGTGCCAGCAGCAAAGAAGACAGGGGCGCGCAGTATTTT.

The chain combines TRBV6-6 with TRBJ1-1; possibly TRBD1 for D (5 bases). Between the trimmed V and J ends, which lost 6 bases and 10 bases, there was a span of 15 bases. In germline, CDR1 is MNHNY, CDR2 SVGAGI (reference sequence). The CDR3 runs to 12 residues. This chain's CDR3 is CASSQVREGAFF. The CDR3, as DNA: TGTGCCAGCAGCCAGGTCAGGGAGGGAGCTTTCTTT.

CDR3 loop: CASSPRTVFLEQYF. In DNA form, the CDR3 reads TGTGCCAGCAGCCCAAGGACGGTTTTCCTCGAGCAGTACTTC. V gene TRBV5-8 combines with J gene TRBJ2-7; no clear D. The CDR3 is 14 amino acids. Germline V gene sequence: CDR1 SGHTS, CDR2 YDEGEE. With 4 bases removed from V and 6 bases from J, the gap between germline ends came to 17 bases.

For this clone: The junction departs from the called germline gene at one end, perhaps through a read error. The rearrangement links TRBV10-2 to TRBJ2-1; TRBD2 matches 9 bases. The CDR3 has 18 amino acids. Looked up from germline, CDR1 is WSHSY and CDR2 is SAAADI. Here the CDR3 reads CATSTGRLRGGLYNEQFF. The DNA for the CDR3 is TGCGCCACCAGTACCGGGCGACTGCGGGGGGGCCTTTACAATGAGCAGTTCTTC.

This clone was seen once. The rearrangement joins TRBV29-1 to TRBJ1-1; D not certain. This CDR3 region has 10 residues. The germline V and J ends were trimmed by 4 bases and 8 bases, with 8 bases remaining between them. Germline loops: CDR1 SQVTM, CDR2 ANQGSEA. DNA of the CDR3: TGCAGCGTTGTCGGCCCCGAAGCTTTCTTT. It yields the protein CSVVGPEAFF.

The chain has TRBV18 and TRBJ2-7; D gene unclear. CDR1 is KGHSH and CDR2 is LQKENI in the germline V gene. The CDR3 length is 14 residues. V shed 0 bases and J shed 2 bases, with 8 bases lying between them. The CDR3 region has the DNA TGTGCCAGCTCACCACCGGGGATTACCTACGAGCAGTACTTC. It encodes CASSPPGITYEQYF.

V and J are TRBV29-1 and TRBJ1-1; TRBD1 is a possible D gene (6 bases). Germline CDR1 is SQVTM and CDR2 is ANQGSEA. With 7 bases removed from V and 0 bases from J, the gap between germline ends came to 18 bases. The length of the CDR3 is 15 residues. The DNA of the CDR3 is TGCAGCGGGGGGGCAGCAAGGAATATGAACACTGAAGCTTTCTTT. It specifies CSGGAARNMNTEAFF.

The chain recombines TRBV5-8 with TRBJ2-1; possible D gene TRBD2, 5 bases. The CDR3 sequence is 16 residues long. Trimming removed 3 bases at V and 9 bases at J, with 22 bases between. CDR1 is SGHTS and CDR2 is YDEGEE in the germline V gene. As DNA, the CDR3 is TGTGCCAGCAGCTCGGGGATAACAGTGGGTCTGGGTGAGCAGTTCTTC. It translates to CASSSGITVGLGEQFF. Full variable domain (missing parts from reference TRBV5-8 and TRBJ2-1): EAGVTQSPTHLIKTRGQQATLRCSPISGHTSVYWYQQALGLGLQFLLWYDEGEERNRGNFPPRFSGRQFPNYSSELNVNALELEDSALYLCASSSGITVGLGEQFFGPGTRLTVL.

This chain uses TRBV4-3 with TRBJ1-1; no firm D call. Trimming removed 2 bases from V and 12 bases from J, with 22 bases in between. CDR3 length equals 15 residues. The V gene's germline CDR1 is LGHNA and CDR2 YSLEER. CDR3 nucleotides: TGCGCCAGCAGCCAAAGCGGGCAGAGGACGTTGGTGTCTTTCTTT. It encodes CASSQSGQRTLVSFF.

The chain links TRBV2 to TRBJ1-4; D is ambiguous. Germline-derived CDR1 and CDR2 are SNHLY and FYNNEI. The V and J ends lost 2 bases and 0 bases respectively, with 7 bases between them. This CDR3 contains 15 residues. The DNA of the CDR3 is TGTGCCAGCAGTGAAAGAACAGCAACTAATGAAAAACTGTTTTTT. As protein: CASSERTATNEKLFF.

The chain links TRBV11-2 to TRBJ2-5; 7 bases align to TRBD2. The germline CDR1 and CDR2 sequences are SGHAT and FQNNGV. The CDR3 is 16 amino acids. Trimming at V came to 1 base and at J to 4 bases, leaving 9 bases not matched to a gene. As DNA, the CDR3 is TGTGCCAGCAGCTTAGCGCCTGGGGGGAGGGGAGAGACCCAGTACTTC. Translation: CASSLAPGGRGETQYF.

The chain employs TRBV7-2 and TRBJ2-1; TRBD2 matches 7 bases. The junction had 5 bases not matched to a gene; V was cut back by 2 bases and J by 4 bases. Germline V lookup: CDR1 SGHTA, CDR2 FQGNSA. The CDR3 spans 15 residues. CDR3 residues: CASSLRGGPYNEQFF. In nucleotides, the CDR3 is TGTGCCAGCAGCTTACGCGGGGGACCTTACAATGAGCAGTTCTTC. The entire variable domain, with the rest obtained from reference TRBV7-2 and TRBJ2-1, is as follows: GAGVSQSPSNKVTEKGKDVELRCDPISGHTALYWYRQSLGQGLEFLIYFQGNSAPDKSGLPSDRFSAERTGGSVSTLTIQRTQQEDSAVYLCASSLRGGPYNEQFFGPGTRLTVL.

This clone was recorded once. The chain recombines TRBV5-6 with TRBJ1-4; D ambiguous. This CDR3 spans 12 amino acids. Trimming left V 0 bases short and J 7 bases short, with 4 bases between. Germline lookup yields CDR1 SGHDT and CDR2 YYEEEE. This CDR3 reads CASSLASEKLFF. The CDR3 DNA reads as TGTGCCAGCAGCTTGGCTTCTGAAAAACTGTTTTTT.

The chain joins TRBV7-8 to TRBJ1-6; D not certain. The CDR3 loop spans 16 amino acids. Germline CDR1 SGHVS, CDR2 FQNEAQ. V was trimmed by 3 bases and J by 8 bases, leaving 17 bases between them. For the CDR3, the DNA is TGTGCCAGCAGCTTCCCTGGAGCCGGGGAGGATTCACCCCTCCACTTT. Amino acids: CASSFPGAGEDSPLHF.

The CDR3 here is CASSLASGYGYTF. Written as DNA, the CDR3 is TGTGCCAGCAGCTTAGCGTCGGGGTATGGCTACACCTTC. V is TRBV7-9 and J is TRBJ1-2; no clear D gene. V shed 0 bases and J shed 5 bases, with 7 bases lying between them. From germline, CDR1 is SEHNR and CDR2 FQNEAQ (reference sequence). The CDR3 extends over 13 amino acids. Variable domain in full (rest from reference TRBV7-9 and TRBJ1-2): DTGVSQNPRHKITKRGQNVTFRCDPISEHNRLYWYRQTLGQGPEFLTYFQNEAQLEKSRLLSDRFSAERPKGSFSTLEIQRTEQGDSAMYLCASSLASGYGYTFGSGTRLTVV.

J is TRBJ2-1 and V is TRBV15; no clear D. With 8 bases removed from V and 0 bases from J, the gap between germline ends came to 14 bases. CDR3 length: 15 amino acids. The V gene's germline CDR1 is LNHNV and CDR2 YYDKDF (reference sequence). CDR3 residues: CATGTGVSSYNEQFF. The CDR3 region has the DNA TGTGCCACCGGAACGGGTGTAAGCTCCTACAATGAGCAGTTCTTC.

V and J are TRBV9 and TRBJ1-1, with D maybe TRBD1 (6 bases). Trimming took 5 bases from V and 3 from J, leaving 14 bases between them. The CDR3 has 14 residues. CDR1 SGDLS and CDR2 YYNGEE come from the germline V gene. CDR3 residues: CASSENTGHTEAFF. CDR3 sequence (DNA): TGTGCCAGCAGTGAAAATACAGGGCACACTGAAGCTTTCTTT.

The V and J genes are TRBV7-9 and TRBJ2-5; TRBD2 matches 10 bases. With 5 bases clipped from V and 1 base from J, the junction kept 16 bases outside the gene matches. This CDR3 region has 19 residues. CDR1 is SEHNR, CDR2 FQNEAQ, per germline (reference sequence). The CDR3: CASSPRSGGSGGAQETQYF. The CDR3 bases are TGTGCCAGCAGCCCCCGAAGCGGAGGCAGCGGGGGGGCCCAAGAGACCCAGTACTTC. Complete variable domain (other parts from reference TRBV7-9 and TRBJ2-5): DTGVSQNPRHKITKRGQNVTFRCDPISEHNRLYWYRQTLGQGPEFLTYFQNEAQLEKSRLLSDRFSAERPKGSFSTLEIQRTEQGDSAMYLCASSPRSGGSGGAQETQYFGPGTRLLVL.